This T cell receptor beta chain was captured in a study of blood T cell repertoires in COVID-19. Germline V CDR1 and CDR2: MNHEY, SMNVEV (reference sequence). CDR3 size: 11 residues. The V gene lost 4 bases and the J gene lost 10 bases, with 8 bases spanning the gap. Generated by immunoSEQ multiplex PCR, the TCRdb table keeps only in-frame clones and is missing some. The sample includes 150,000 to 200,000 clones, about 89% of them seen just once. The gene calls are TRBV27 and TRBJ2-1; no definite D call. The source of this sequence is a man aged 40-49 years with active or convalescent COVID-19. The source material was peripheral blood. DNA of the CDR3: TGTGCCAGCAGTTCCCGACTGGAGCAGTTCTTC. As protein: CASSSRLEQFF.